One and the same sample provided the 25 T cell receptor beta chains below, sequenced in a study of blood T cell repertoires in COVID-19. Using immunoSEQ multiplex PCR, the repertoire was profiled, and TCRdb retains in-frame clones only, with some absent. The sample has 70,000 or so clones, roughly 91% seen once. The sequenced material came from peripheral blood. These receptors all stem from a young woman with acute or convalescent COVID-19.

The chain uses TRBV21-1 and TRBJ1-2; TRBD1, the D gene given by the table, was not confirmed from the DNA. TRBV21-1 is recorded as a pseudogene. This CDR3 is built from 11 residues. CDR3 coding DNA: TGTTACGCAGGGGGAGACTATGGCTACACCTTC. It codes for CYAGGDYGYTF.

The chain uses TRBV10-2 and TRBJ1-4; D gene ambiguous. V was cut by 0 bases and J by 8 bases, with 13 bases left in between. The CDR3 length is 15 residues. Germline V gene lookup returns CDR1 WSHSY and CDR2 SAAADI. This chain's CDR3 is CASSESKGRREKLFF. CDR3 sequence (DNA): TGCGCCAGCAGTGAGTCGAAAGGGAGAAGGGAAAAACTGTTTTTT.

This clone was seen more than once but under ten times. V and J are TRBV9 and TRBJ1-1; maybe TRBD1 (6 bases). Trimming left V 4 bases short and J 6 bases short, with 16 bases between. The CDR3 has 14 residues. Germline CDR1 is SGDLS and CDR2 is YYNGEE. The CDR3 DNA reads TGTGCCAGCAGCCCTACGCTCAGGGGCGCTGAAGCTTTCTTT. This codes for CASSPTLRGAEAFF.

V gene TRBV18 combines with J gene TRBJ2-1, with D tentatively TRBD1 (6 bases). The CDR3 has 13 residues. The germline CDR1 and CDR2 sequences are KGHSH and LQKENI. V was trimmed by 3 bases and J by 10 bases, leaving 13 bases between them. Here the CDR3 reads CASSPTTGGEQFF. Written as DNA, the CDR3 is TGTGCCAGCTCACCGACGACAGGAGGCGAGCAGTTCTTC.

The chain joins TRBV10-3 to TRBJ2-3, with TRBD2 matching over 8 bases. The germline V gene encodes CDR1 ENHRY and CDR2 SYGVKD. The CDR3 is 22 residues long. V shed 0 bases, J shed 4 bases, and the junction held 24 bases outside the gene matches. Written as DNA, the CDR3 is TGTGCCATCAGTGAGTCAGGGGTCCCTCCAGCGGGAGAACCTGAGCGGGCAGATACGCAGTATTTT. Translating gives CAISESGVPPAGEPERADTQYF.

The rearrangement links TRBV18 to TRBJ2-7; 7 bases are shared with TRBD2. Trimming at V came to 0 bases and at J to 9 bases, leaving 2 bases not matched to a gene. Germline V gene lookup returns CDR1 KGHSH and CDR2 LQKENI. The CDR3 length is 12 residues. For the CDR3, the DNA is TGTGCCAGCTCACCACCCGGGAGGTTGCAGTACTTC. Translation gives CASSPPGRLQYF.

The chain employs TRBV9 and TRBJ2-5, with a possible D match to TRBD1 (6 bases). CDR1 SGDLS and CDR2 YYNGEE come from the germline V gene. Trimming pared 0 bases from V and 0 bases from J, leaving 9 bases between. CDR3 size: 15 residues. The CDR3 here is CASSVGDRYQETQYF. DNA of the CDR3: TGTGCCAGCAGCGTAGGAGACAGGTACCAAGAGACCCAGTACTTC.

The chain is built from TRBV2 and TRBJ2-6; tentative D call: TRBD1 (7 bases). Germline V lookup: CDR1 SNHLY, CDR2 FYNNEI. The CDR3 loop spans 16 amino acids. Trimming took 6 bases from V and 4 from J, leaving 16 bases between them. In DNA, the CDR3 is TGTGCCAGCAGGGAGGGAGAGGGGGCCGGGGCCAACGTCCTGACTTTC. It is translated as CASREGEGAGANVLTF. The entire variable domain, with the rest obtained from reference TRBV2 and TRBJ2-6, is as follows: EPEVTQTPSHQVTQMGQEVILRCVPISNHLYFYWYRQILGQKVEFLVSFYNNEISEKSEIFDDQFSVERPDGSNFTLKIRSTKLEDSAMYFCASREGEGAGANVLTFGAGSRLTVL.

This clone has just one count. The chain uses TRBV5-8 and TRBJ2-3, with TRBD2 matching over 9 bases. The CDR3 runs 20 residues. The V segment lost 4 bases and the J segment 0 bases; nucleotides outside the gene matches: 18. Germline V gene data show CDR1 as SGHTS and CDR2 as YDEGEE. The CDR3 here is CASSPLYEREAPLSTDTQYF. CDR3 DNA: TGTGCCAGCAGCCCCCTTTATGAGCGGGAGGCCCCACTAAGCACAGATACGCAGTATTTT.

CDR3 in amino acids: CASTSERESSYNEQFF. The CDR3, as DNA: TGTGCCAGTACTTCCGAGCGGGAGAGCTCCTACAATGAGCAGTTCTTC. The chain links TRBV2 to TRBJ2-1, with TRBD2 identical over 8 bases. V lost 9 bases, J lost 0 bases, and 10 bases stayed unmatched. This CDR3 has 16 amino acids. Germline V gives CDR1 SNHLY, CDR2 FYNNEI.

The J gene is TRBJ1-2, the V gene TRBV4-2; 8 bases map to TRBD1. This CDR3 comprises 15 residues. CDR1 is LGHNA, CDR2 YNFKEQ, per germline. Germline trimming cut 0 bases from V and 7 bases from J; bases unmatched to any gene: 7. CDR3 loop: CASSQERQGTGGYTF. The DNA for the CDR3 is TGTGCCAGCAGCCAAGAAAGACAGGGGACCGGTGGCTACACCTTC.

This chain uses TRBV15 with TRBJ2-1; 9 positions agree with TRBD1. Germline values: CDR1 LNHNV, CDR2 YYDKDF (reference sequence). The junction had 23 bases not matched to a gene; V was cut back by 5 bases and J by 6 bases. The length of the CDR3 is 20 residues. The CDR3: CATSPTGQGNQSPLFNEQFF. CDR3 sequence (DNA): TGTGCCACCAGCCCCACGGGACAGGGTAATCAAAGCCCCCTTTTCAATGAGCAGTTCTTC.

The count of this clone is one. The CDR3 protein is CASSPGTGGPEAFF. As DNA, the CDR3 is TGTGCCAGCAGCCCCGGGACTGGCGGACCCGAAGCTTTCTTT. The V gene is TRBV6-5, the J gene TRBJ1-1; TRBD1 is a possible D gene (5 bases). The CDR3 totals 14 residues. Germline V gene data show CDR1 as MNHEY and CDR2 as SVGAGI. Trimming took off 6 bases at V and 8 bases at J, with 19 bases between the two ends.

This clone was recorded once. This chain connects TRBV5-1 to TRBJ2-3; D is possibly TRBD1 (6 bases). V dropped 4 bases and J dropped 3 bases, with 15 bases sitting between them. Germline CDR1 is SGHRS and CDR2 is YFSETQ. This CDR3 has 15 residues. CDR3 coding DNA: TGCGCCAGCAGCCCGAGTGGGGGCCTGACAGATACGCAGTATTTT. Encoded protein: CASSPSGGLTDTQYF. The entire variable domain, with the rest obtained from reference TRBV5-1 and TRBJ2-3, is as follows: KAGVTQTPRYLIKTRGQQVTLSCSPISGHRSVSWYQQTPGQGLQFLFEYFSETQRNKGNFPGRFSGRQFSNSRSEMNVSTLELGDSALYLCASSPSGGLTDTQYFGPGTRLTVL.

J is TRBJ2-7 and V is TRBV19; perhaps TRBD1 as D (6 bases). Between the trimmed V and J ends, which lost 0 bases and 6 bases, there was a span of 9 bases. The CDR3 sequence is 13 residues long. Germline CDR1 reads LNHDA; CDR2 reads SQIVND (reference sequence). Here the CDR3 DNA reads TGTGCCAGTAGTATAGAAACAGGGTTCGAGCAGTACTTC. Translated: CASSIETGFEQYF.

This rearrangement joins TRBV5-4 to TRBJ2-5; 11 positions match TRBD2. V gave up 10 bases and J gave up 4 bases; unmatched junction bases: 12. Germline V gene data show CDR1 as SGHNT and CDR2 as YYREEE (reference sequence). The CDR3 covers 15 residues. The CDR3 spells CAGPLAGATPETQYF. The CDR3 DNA follows: TGTGCCGGACCACTAGCGGGAGCTACCCCAGAGACCCAGTACTTC. Variable domain in full (rest from reference TRBV5-4 and TRBJ2-5): ETGVTQSPTHLIKTRGQQVTLRCSSQSGHNTVSWYQQALGQGPQFIFQYYREEENGRGNFPPRFSGLQFPNYSSELNVNALELDDSALYLCAGPLAGATPETQYFGPGTRLLVL.

The rearrangement uses TRBV3-1 (or the pseudogene TRBV3-2) and TRBJ1-4; the D is unclear. CDR3 length equals 20 residues. Germline V lookup: CDR1 LGHDT, CDR2 YNNKEL (reference sequence). V was shortened by 4 bases and J by 4 bases, with 28 bases between the two germline ends. CDR3 DNA sequence: TGTGCCAGCAGCCCTTGCGATAAGTACGAATCGCTCCGGGGTAATGAAAAACTGTTTTTT. Translated, it gives CASSPCDKYESLRGNEKLFF.

DNA of the CDR3: TGTGCCAGCTCGCGCTATACCGGGACTAGCGGGAGTTTGGAGACCCAGTACTTC. Amino acids: CASSRYTGTSGSLETQYF. The chain joins TRBV18 to TRBJ2-5; 14 bases agree with TRBD2. The CDR3 has 18 amino acids. Germline V lookup: CDR1 KGHSH, CDR2 LQKENI. V gave up 6 bases and J gave up 5 bases; unmatched junction bases: 14.

J is TRBJ2-1 and V is TRBV14, with 8 bases that match TRBD2. The CDR3 length is 16 residues. Germline V lookup: CDR1 SGHDN, CDR2 FVKESK. V shed 0 bases and J 5 bases; nucleotides not matched to a gene: 6. CDR3 sequence (DNA): TGTGCCAGCAGCCAAGATCGCGGGAGGAATAACAATGAGCAGTTCTTC. It specifies CASSQDRGRNNNEQFF.

This clone was found a few times. The rearrangement links TRBV15 to TRBJ2-2, with 9 bases matching TRBD2. The CDR3 runs 17 residues. Trimming at V came to 1 base and at J to 7 bases, leaving 10 bases not matched to a gene. The germline CDR1 and CDR2 sequences are LNHNV and YYDKDF (reference sequence). In DNA form, the CDR3 reads TGTGCCACCAGCAGAGGGGGCGGGAGGGCCTTGGTCGGGGAGCTGTTTTTT. Its protein product is CATSRGGGRALVGELFF.

This clone was observed a single time. The DNA for the CDR3 is TGTGCCAGCAGCTTTAGCGGGGACATCAACGAGCAGTACTTC. As protein: CASSFSGDINEQYF. The rearrangement links TRBV7-8 to TRBJ2-7; TRBD2 agrees at 8 bases. Losses at the gene ends were 3 bases for V and 5 bases for J; bases not matched to a gene: 6. The germline gives CDR1 SGHVS, CDR2 FQNEAQ. This CDR3 spans 14 amino acids.

The chain employs TRBV18 and TRBJ1-4; 7 nucleotides line up with TRBD1. The length of the CDR3 is 14 residues. Germline loops: CDR1 KGHSH, CDR2 LQKENI. The V gene end was trimmed by 6 bases and the J gene end by 2 bases; junction bases not matched to a gene: 3. The chain's CDR3 is CASSEGATNEKLFF. The DNA of the CDR3 is TGTGCCAGCTCCGAGGGGGCGACTAATGAAAAACTGTTTTTT.

The CDR3 DNA follows: TGTGCCGGGTCAAGCGTACGCACAGATACGCAGTATTTT. This sequence encodes CAGSSVRTDTQYF. This chain links TRBV7-4 with TRBJ2-3, with no clear D. CDR1 is SGHVT and CDR2 is SQSDAQ in the germline V gene. Deletions cut 11 bases from V and 1 base from J, with 13 bases between. The CDR3 is made up of 13 amino acids. The full variable domain, its missing parts supplied by reference TRBV7-4 and TRBJ2-3, is GAGVSQSPRYKVAKRGRDVALRCDSISGHVTLYWYRQTLGQGSEVLTYSQSDAQRDKSGRPSGRFSAERPERSVSTLKIQRTEQGDSAVYLCAGSSVRTDTQYFGPGTRLTVL.

This clone was picked up a small number of times. This chain uses TRBV28 with TRBJ1-1; a possible D gene is TRBD1 (5 bases). Trimming shortened V by 5 bases and J by 1 base, and 14 bases separated the two germline ends. The CDR3 extends over 15 amino acids. Per germline, CDR1 MDHEN and CDR2 SYDVKM. The CDR3 spells CASSLGGPSNTEAFF. In DNA form, the CDR3 reads TGTGCCAGCAGTCTCGGGGGTCCCTCGAACACTGAAGCTTTCTTT.

The V call is TRBV3-1 (or the pseudogene TRBV3-2), the J call TRBJ2-7, with 8 bases matching TRBD1. Germline V gene sequence: CDR1 LGHDT, CDR2 YNNKEL (reference sequence). There are 15 residues in the CDR3. The J segment lost 4 bases and the V segment lost 4 bases, leaving 9 bases of the junction unmatched. CDR3 loop: CASSRTGGGGYEQYF. The CDR3 coding sequence is TGTGCCAGCAGCCGCACAGGGGGAGGTGGGTACGAGCAGTACTTC.